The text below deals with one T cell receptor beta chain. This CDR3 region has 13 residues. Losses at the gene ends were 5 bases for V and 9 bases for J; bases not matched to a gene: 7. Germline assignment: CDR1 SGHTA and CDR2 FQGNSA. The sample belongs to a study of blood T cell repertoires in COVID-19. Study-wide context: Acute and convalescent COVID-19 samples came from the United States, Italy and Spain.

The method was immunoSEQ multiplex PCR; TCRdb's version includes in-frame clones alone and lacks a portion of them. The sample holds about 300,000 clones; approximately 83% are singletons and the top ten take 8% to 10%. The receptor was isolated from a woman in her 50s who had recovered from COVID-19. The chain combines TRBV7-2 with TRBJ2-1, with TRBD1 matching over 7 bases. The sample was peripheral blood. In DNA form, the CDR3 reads TGTGCCAGCAGCACTGACCGGGACAGTGAGCAGTTCTTC. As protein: CASSTDRDSEQFF. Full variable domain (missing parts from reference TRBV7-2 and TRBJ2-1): GAGVSQSPSNKVTEKGKDVELRCDPISGHTALYWYRQSLGQGLEFLIYFQGNSAPDKSGLPSDRFSAERTGGSVSTLTIQRTQQEDSAVYLCASSTDRDSEQFFGPGTRLTVL.